The clone carrying this T cell receptor (beta chain) was observed many times. Its cognate antigen is unknown. This specimen belongs to a study of T cells in Graves' hyperthyroidism and ophthalmopathy. Study-level results: Blood also showed most of the thyroid clonotypes that were expanded above 0.001. Patients with ophthalmopathy were separated from those with stable hyperthyroidism by a 13 V-J model.

RNA transcripts were the template for amplifying TCR beta CDR3 regions. HTBI primers were the set used in a first-round RT-PCR of the TCR CDR3. TCRdb processed the multiplex PCR reads anew with MiXCR; each CDR3 protein has one entry. This repertoire shows about 500,000 distinct CDR3 sequences, 46% found once; its top ten account for about 40%. Germline trimming cut 0 bases from V and 0 bases from J; bases unmatched to any gene: 4. The length of the CDR3 is 16 residues. CDR1 is SGHRS, CDR2 YFSETQ, per germline. Uncontrolled infection, other autoimmune disease, pregnancy or lactation led to exclusion. Thyroid ultrasound and orbital computed tomography, with clinical symptoms and serum thyroxine and TRAb, informed diagnoses.

The chain employs TRBV5-1 and TRBJ2-5, with 8 bases lining up with TRBD2. Sample: peripheral blood or thyroid tissue (not recorded which). The source of this sequence is an adult woman with Graves' disease, either hyperthyroidism or ophthalmopathy (not recorded which). This chain's CDR3 is CASSLALLADQETQYF. DNA of the CDR3: TGCGCCAGCAGCTTGGCTCTACTAGCGGACCAAGAGACCCAGTACTTC. The full variable domain, completed using reference TRBV5-1 and TRBJ2-5, is KAGVTQTPRYLIKTRGQQVTLSCSPISGHRSVSWYQQTPGQGLQFLFEYFSETQRNKGNFPGRFSGRQFSNSRSEMNVSTLELGDSALYLCASSLALLADQETQYFGPGTRLLVL.